The 3 T cell receptor beta chains below all came from one sample that was sequenced in a study of shared clonotypes between healthy human individuals. Using immunoSEQ multiplex PCR, the repertoire was profiled, and TCRdb retains in-frame clones only, with some absent. The sample holds 2,100,000 or so clones, about 94% seen once. The sample was naive CD4+ T cells sorted from blood. Stated subset: CD45RA+ positively selected. These receptors all come from a man between 18 and 35 years old in good health.

This chain joins TRBV28 and TRBJ1-2, with unresolved D. CDR3 length: 12 amino acids. V was trimmed by 6 bases and J by 6 bases, leaving 11 bases between them. In germline, CDR1 is MDHEN, CDR2 SYDVKM. CDR3 bases: TGTGCCAGCAGGTCCGCAGTCGATGGCTACACCTTC. This gives the protein CASRSAVDGYTF.

This clone was seen once. This sequence joins TRBV5-1 and TRBJ1-1; D not certain. This CDR3 has 14 amino acids. Per germline, CDR1 SGHRS and CDR2 YFSETQ. V lost 4 bases to trimming and J lost 5 bases, with 15 bases between them. Written as DNA, the CDR3 is TGCGCCAGCAGCGGATCAAACCCGGGGACTGAAGCTTTCTTT. Amino acids: CASSGSNPGTEAFF.

The rearrangement joins TRBV6-1 to TRBJ1-3, with D uncertain. In germline, CDR1 is MNHNS, CDR2 SASEGT. V was clipped by 3 bases and J by 0 bases, with 3 bases between them. This CDR3 comprises 13 residues. CDR3 in amino acids: CASSENSGNTIYF. CDR3 coding DNA: TGTGCCAGCAGTGAGAACTCTGGAAACACCATATATTTT.